Sequencing of this T cell receptor beta chain was carried out in a study of blood T cell repertoires in COVID-19. Clones were read by immunoSEQ multiplex PCR, and TCRdb kept only the in-frame ones, dropping some. The sample yields just over 250,000 clones, under 90% seen once. The CDR3 is made up of 14 amino acids. Germline CDR1 and CDR2: MNHEY and SVGAGI. Trimming shortened V by 6 bases and J by 9 bases, and 15 bases separated the two germline ends. The V call is TRBV6-5, the J call TRBJ1-6; D is perhaps TRBD1 (6 bases). The source material was PBMCs or T cells enriched from blood (not recorded which). The sequence was collected from a man aged 25 to 45 with acute COVID-19. The CDR3 loop reads CASRTETGSSPLHF. CDR3 sequence (DNA): TGTGCCAGCAGGACTGAGACAGGCTCTTCACCCCTCCACTTT.